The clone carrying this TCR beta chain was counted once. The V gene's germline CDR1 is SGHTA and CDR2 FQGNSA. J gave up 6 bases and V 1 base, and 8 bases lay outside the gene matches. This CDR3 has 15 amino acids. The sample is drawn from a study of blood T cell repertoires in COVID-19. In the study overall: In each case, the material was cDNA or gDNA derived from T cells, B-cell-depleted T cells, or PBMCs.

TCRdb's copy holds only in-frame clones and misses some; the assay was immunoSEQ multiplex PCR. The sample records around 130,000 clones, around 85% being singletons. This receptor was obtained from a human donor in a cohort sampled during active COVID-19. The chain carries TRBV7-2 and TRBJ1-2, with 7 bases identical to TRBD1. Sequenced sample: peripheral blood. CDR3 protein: CASSLDYRGLDGYTF. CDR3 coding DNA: TGTGCCAGCAGCTTAGATTACAGGGGTTTGGATGGCTACACCTTC.